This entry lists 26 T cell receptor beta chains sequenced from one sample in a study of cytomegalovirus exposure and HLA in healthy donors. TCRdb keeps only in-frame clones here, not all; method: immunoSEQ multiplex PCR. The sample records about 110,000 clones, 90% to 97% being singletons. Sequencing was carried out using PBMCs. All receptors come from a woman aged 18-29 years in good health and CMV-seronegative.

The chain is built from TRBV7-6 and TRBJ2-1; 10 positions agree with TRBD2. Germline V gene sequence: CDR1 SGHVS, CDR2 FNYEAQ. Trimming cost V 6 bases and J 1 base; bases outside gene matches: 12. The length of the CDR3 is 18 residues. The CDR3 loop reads CASSKRGSGGPSYNEQFF. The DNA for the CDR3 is TGTGCCAGCAGTAAACGGGGTAGCGGGGGGCCATCCTACAATGAGCAGTTCTTC. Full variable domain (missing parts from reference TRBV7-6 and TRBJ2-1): GAGVSQSPRYKVTKRGQDVALRCDPISGHVSLYWYRQALGQGPEFLTYFNYEAQQDKSGLPNDRFSAERPEGSISTLTIQRTEQRDSAMYRCASSKRGSGGPSYNEQFFGPGTRLTVL.

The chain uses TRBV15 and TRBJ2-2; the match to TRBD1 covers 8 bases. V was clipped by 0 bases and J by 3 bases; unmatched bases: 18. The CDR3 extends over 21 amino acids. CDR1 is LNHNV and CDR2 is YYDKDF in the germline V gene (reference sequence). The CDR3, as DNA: TGTGCCACCAGCAGAGATTCCTTATTGGACAGGGAAGTGTTCGACACCGGGGAGCTGTTTTTT. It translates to CATSRDSLLDREVFDTGELFF.

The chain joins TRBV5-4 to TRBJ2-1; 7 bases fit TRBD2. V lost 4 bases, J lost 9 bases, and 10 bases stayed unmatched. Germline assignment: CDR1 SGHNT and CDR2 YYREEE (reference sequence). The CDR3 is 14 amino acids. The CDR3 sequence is CASSRPSGVGEQFF. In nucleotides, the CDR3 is TGTGCCAGCAGCCGGCCCAGCGGGGTAGGTGAGCAGTTCTTC.

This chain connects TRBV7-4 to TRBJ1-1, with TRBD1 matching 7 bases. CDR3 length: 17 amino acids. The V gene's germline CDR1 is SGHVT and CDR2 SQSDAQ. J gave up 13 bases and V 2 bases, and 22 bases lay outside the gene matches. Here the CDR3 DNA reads TGTGCCAGCAGCTTAATAGACCGACAGGGTTGCTGCGTGGGAGTTTTCTTT. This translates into CASSLIDRQGCCVGVFF.

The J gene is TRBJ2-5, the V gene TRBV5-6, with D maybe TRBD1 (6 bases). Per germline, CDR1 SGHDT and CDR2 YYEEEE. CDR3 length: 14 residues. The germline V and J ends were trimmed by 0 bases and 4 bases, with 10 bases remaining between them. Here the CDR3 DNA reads TGTGCCAGCAGCTTGGCCGCCAGGGGAGAGACCCAGTACTTC. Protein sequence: CASSLAARGETQYF.

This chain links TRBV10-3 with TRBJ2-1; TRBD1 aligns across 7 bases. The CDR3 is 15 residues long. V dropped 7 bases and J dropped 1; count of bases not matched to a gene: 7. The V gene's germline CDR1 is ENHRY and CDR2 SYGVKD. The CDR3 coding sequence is TGTGCCATCAAGGGCGACAGGGCATCCTACAATGAGCAGTTCTTC. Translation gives CAIKGDRASYNEQFF.

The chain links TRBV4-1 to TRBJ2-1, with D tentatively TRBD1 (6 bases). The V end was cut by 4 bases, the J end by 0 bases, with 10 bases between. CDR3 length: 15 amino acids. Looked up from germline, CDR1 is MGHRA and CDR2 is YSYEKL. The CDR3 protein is CASSRGGSSYNEQFF. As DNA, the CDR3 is TGCGCCAGCAGCCGAGGGGGTTCCTCCTACAATGAGCAGTTCTTC.

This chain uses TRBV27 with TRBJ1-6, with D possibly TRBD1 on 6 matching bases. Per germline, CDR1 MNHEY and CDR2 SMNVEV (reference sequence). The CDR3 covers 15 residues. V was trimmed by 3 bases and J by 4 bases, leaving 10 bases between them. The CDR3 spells CASSLGQIYNSPLHF. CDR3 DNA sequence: TGTGCCAGCAGTTTGGGACAAATATATAATTCACCCCTCCACTTT.

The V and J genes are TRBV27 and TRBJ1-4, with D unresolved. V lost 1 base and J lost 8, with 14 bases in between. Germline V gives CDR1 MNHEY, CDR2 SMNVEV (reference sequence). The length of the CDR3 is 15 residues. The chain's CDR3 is CASSLYGGESEKLFF. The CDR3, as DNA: TGTGCCAGCAGTTTATATGGCGGCGAGAGCGAAAAACTGTTTTTT.

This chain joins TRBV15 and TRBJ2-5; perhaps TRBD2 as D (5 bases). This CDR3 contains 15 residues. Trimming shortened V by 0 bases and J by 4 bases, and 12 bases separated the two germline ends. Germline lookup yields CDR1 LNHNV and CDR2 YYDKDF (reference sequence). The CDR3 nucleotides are TGTGCCACCAGCAGAGATCGTAGCGAGGGAGAGACCCAGTACTTC. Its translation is CATSRDRSEGETQYF.

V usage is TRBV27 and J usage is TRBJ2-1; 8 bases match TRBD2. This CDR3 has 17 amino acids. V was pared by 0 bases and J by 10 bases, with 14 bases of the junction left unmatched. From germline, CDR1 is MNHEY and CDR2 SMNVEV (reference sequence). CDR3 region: CASSLSLASGPQGEQFF. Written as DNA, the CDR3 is TGTGCCAGCAGTTTATCGTTAGCTAGCGGGCCCCAGGGGGAGCAGTTCTTC.

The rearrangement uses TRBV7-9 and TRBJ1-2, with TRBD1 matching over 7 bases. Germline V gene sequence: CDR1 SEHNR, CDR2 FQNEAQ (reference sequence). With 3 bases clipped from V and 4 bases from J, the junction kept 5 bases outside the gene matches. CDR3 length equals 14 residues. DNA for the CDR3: TGTGCCAGCAGCTTCCCAGGGGGAAGCTATGGCTACACCTTC. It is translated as CASSFPGGSYGYTF.

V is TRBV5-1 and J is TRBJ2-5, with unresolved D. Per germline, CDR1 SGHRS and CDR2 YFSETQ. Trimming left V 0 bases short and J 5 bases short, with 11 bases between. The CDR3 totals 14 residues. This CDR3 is CASSLARLPETQYF. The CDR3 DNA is TGCGCCAGCAGCTTGGCCAGACTTCCCGAGACCCAGTACTTC.

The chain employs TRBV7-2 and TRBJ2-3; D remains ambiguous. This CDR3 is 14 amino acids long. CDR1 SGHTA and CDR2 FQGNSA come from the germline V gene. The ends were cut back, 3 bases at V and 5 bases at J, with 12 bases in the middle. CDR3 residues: CASSFGVIGDTQYF. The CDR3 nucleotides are TGTGCCAGCAGCTTCGGAGTCATCGGAGATACGCAGTATTTT.

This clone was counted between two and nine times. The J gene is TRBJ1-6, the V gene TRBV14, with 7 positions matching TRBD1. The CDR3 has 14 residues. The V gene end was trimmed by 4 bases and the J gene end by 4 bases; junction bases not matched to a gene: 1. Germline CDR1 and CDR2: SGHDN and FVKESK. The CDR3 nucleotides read TGTGCCAGCAGCCGGGGACAGTATAATTCACCCCTCCACTTT. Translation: CASSRGQYNSPLHF.

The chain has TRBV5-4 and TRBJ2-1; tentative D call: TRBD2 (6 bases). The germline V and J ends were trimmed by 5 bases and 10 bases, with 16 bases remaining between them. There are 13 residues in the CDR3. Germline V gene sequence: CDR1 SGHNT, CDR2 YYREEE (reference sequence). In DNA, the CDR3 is TGTGCCAGCAGTCTCCCGGGGGACGCGGAGCAGTTCTTC. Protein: CASSLPGDAEQFF.

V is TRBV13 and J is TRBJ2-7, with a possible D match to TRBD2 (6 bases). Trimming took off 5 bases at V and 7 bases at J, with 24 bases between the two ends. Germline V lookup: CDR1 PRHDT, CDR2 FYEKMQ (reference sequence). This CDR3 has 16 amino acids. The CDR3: CASSPRWDFLEGEQYF. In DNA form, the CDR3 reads TGTGCCAGCAGCCCGCGCTGGGATTTTTTGGAGGGGGAGCAGTACTTC. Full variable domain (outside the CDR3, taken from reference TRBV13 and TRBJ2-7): AAGVIQSPRHLIKEKRETATLKCYPIPRHDTVYWYQQGPGQDPQFLISFYEKMQSDKGSIPDRFSAQQFSDYHSELNMSSLELGDSALYFCASSPRWDFLEGEQYFGPGTRLTVT.

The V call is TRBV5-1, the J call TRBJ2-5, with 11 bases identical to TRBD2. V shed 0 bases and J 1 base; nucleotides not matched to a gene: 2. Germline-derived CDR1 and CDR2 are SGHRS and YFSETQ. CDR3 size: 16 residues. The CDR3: CASSLELAGGQETQYF. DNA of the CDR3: TGCGCCAGCAGCTTGGAGCTAGCGGGGGGCCAAGAGACCCAGTACTTC.

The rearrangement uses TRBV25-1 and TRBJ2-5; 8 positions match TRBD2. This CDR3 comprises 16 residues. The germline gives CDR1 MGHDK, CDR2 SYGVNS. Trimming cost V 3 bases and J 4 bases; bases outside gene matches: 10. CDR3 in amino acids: CASSDGGGTPSETQYF. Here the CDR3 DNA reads TGTGCCAGCAGTGACGGCGGGGGGACACCCTCAGAGACCCAGTACTTC.

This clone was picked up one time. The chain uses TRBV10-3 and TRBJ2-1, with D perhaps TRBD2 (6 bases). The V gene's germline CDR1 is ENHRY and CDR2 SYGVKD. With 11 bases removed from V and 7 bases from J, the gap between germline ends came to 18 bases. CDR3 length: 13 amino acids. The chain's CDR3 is CAASLEEGNEQFF. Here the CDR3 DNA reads TGTGCCGCTAGTCTAGAGGAGGGGAATGAGCAGTTCTTC.

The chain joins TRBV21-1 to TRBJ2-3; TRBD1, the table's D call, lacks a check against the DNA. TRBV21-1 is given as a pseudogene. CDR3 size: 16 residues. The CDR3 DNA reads TGTGCCAGCAGCAAAGGTCCAGGGGGTAGCACAGATACGCAGTATTTT. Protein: CASSKGPGGSTDTQYF.

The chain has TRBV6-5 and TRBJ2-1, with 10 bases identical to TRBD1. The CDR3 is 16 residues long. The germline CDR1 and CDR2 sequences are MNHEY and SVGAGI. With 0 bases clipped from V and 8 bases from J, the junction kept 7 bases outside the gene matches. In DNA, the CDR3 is TGTGCCAGCAGTTACTCCCCGGGACAGGGGTCGTATGAGCAGTTCTTC. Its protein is CASSYSPGQGSYEQFF.

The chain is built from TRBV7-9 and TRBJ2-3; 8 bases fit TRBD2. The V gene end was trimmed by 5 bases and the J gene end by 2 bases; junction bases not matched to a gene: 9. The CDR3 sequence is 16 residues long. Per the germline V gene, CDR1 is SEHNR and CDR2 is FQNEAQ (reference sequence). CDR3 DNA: TGTGCCAGCAGCCCTACGACTAGCGCTACCACAGATACGCAGTATTTT. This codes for CASSPTTSATTDTQYF.

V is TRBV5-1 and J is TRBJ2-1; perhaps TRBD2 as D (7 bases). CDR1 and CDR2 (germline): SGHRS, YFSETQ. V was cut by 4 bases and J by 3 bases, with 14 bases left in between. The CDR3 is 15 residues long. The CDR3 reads CASSPPGGLYNEQFF. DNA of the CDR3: TGCGCCAGCAGCCCCCCCGGGGGGCTCTACAATGAGCAGTTCTTC.

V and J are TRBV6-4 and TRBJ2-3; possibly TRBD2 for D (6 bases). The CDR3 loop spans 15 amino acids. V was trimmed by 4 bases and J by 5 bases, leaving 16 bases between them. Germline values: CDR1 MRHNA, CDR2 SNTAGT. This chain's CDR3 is CASSVSVGGEDTQYF. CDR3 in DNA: TGTGCCAGCAGTGTTTCGGTCGGAGGGGAAGATACGCAGTATTTT.

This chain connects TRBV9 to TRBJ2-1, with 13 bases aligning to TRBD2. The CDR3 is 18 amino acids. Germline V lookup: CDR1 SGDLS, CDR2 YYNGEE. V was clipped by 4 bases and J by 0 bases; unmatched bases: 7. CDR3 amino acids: CASSPGTSGEPSYNEQFF. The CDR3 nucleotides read TGTGCCAGCAGCCCCGGGACTAGCGGGGAACCCTCCTACAATGAGCAGTTCTTC.